Shown below are 6 T cell receptor beta chains from a single sample sequenced in a study of blood T cells in healthy people across ages. A sample-barcoded 5' primer and a J-beta primer mix were used in a second PCR of about 6 to 12 cycles. TCRdb called the 5' RACE reads again in MiXCR, with one record for every CDR3 protein. This table has under 1,100,000 distinct CDR3 sequences, approximately 26% appearing once. These same records also appear under a second study, on T cells of mothers and their children.

Sequenced: blood. These receptors all come from a girl aged 2-10 years in good health.

This clonotype was found a few times. This chain joins TRBV29-1 and TRBJ2-3, with 13 bases lining up with TRBD2. CDR1 is SQVTM and CDR2 is ANQGSEA in the germline V gene. J was trimmed by 5 bases and V by 5 bases; bases with no gene match: 7. There are 15 residues in the CDR3. The CDR3 protein is CSVRTSGSSVDTQYF. The CDR3 DNA sequence: TGCAGCGTTCGGACTAGCGGGAGTTCGGTAGATACGCAGTATTTT.

This clonotype was seen a few times. The CDR3 reads CASTPLTSMETQYF. In DNA form, the CDR3 reads TGTGCCAGCACTCCCTTGACTAGCATGGAGACCCAGTACTTC. The rearrangement joins TRBV27 to TRBJ2-5; 7 bases line up with TRBD2. Trimming removed 7 bases from V and 5 bases from J; junction bases left unmatched: 10. The CDR3 is 14 residues long. Germline CDR1 MNHEY, CDR2 SMNVEV (reference sequence).

The V and J genes are TRBV6-1 and TRBJ1-1; D is possibly TRBD1 (5 bases). In germline, CDR1 is MNHNS, CDR2 SASEGT. V gave up 2 bases and J gave up 4 bases, with 8 bases separating them. This CDR3 spans 13 amino acids. CDR3 in DNA: TGTGCCAGCAGTGAAATCAGGGTCACTGAAGCTTTCTTT. This translates into CASSEIRVTEAFF.

This clonotype has a handful of counts. The V call is TRBV7-3, the J call TRBJ2-5, with 10 bases aligning to TRBD2. Losses at the gene ends were 5 bases for V and 3 bases for J; bases not matched to a gene: 12. CDR3 length equals 17 residues. Germline CDR1 is SGHTA and CDR2 is FQGTGA. This CDR3 is CASSKQRGGLSEETQYF. In nucleotides, the CDR3 is TGTGCCAGCAGCAAACAGCGGGGGGGCCTTTCCGAAGAGACCCAGTACTTC.

This clonotype was recorded a few times. The rearrangement uses TRBV5-4 and TRBJ1-1, with 7 positions matching TRBD1. Losses at the gene ends were 4 bases for V and 7 bases for J; bases not matched to a gene: 4. This CDR3 spans 12 amino acids. Germline lookup yields CDR1 SGHNT and CDR2 YYREEE (reference sequence). CDR3 coding DNA: TGTGCCAGCAGCCCTCGGGACAGTGAAGCTTTCTTT. This translates into CASSPRDSEAFF. The full variable domain, in which reference TRBV5-4 and TRBJ1-1 provide the parts outside the CDR3, is ETGVTQSPTHLIKTRGQQVTLRCSSQSGHNTVSWYQQALGQGPQFIFQYYREEENGRGNFPPRFSGLQFPNYSSELNVNALELDDSALYLCASSPRDSEAFFGQGTRLTVV.

This clonotype was seen once. The chain has TRBV12-3 or TRBV12-4 and TRBJ2-3; 8 nucleotides match TRBD1. The CDR3 is 15 residues long. V shed 4 bases, J shed 3 bases, and the junction held 6 bases outside the gene matches. This CDR3 reads CASSSDRASTDTQYF. The CDR3 DNA sequence: TGTGCCAGCAGTTCGGACAGGGCCTCGACAGATACGCAGTATTTT.